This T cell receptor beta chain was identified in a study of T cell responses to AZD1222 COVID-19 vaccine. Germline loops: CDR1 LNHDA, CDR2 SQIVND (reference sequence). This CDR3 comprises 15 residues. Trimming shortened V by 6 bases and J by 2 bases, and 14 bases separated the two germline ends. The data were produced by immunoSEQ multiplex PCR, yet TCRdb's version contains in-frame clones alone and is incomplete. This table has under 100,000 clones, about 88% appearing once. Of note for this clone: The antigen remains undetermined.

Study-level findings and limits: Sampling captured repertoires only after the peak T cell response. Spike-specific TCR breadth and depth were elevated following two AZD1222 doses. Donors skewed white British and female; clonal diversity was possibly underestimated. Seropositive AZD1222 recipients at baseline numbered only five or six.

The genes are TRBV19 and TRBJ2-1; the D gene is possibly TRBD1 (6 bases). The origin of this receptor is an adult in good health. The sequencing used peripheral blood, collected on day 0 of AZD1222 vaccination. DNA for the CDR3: TGTGCCAGTAGAACAGGGTCCGGGGCCTACAATGAGCAGTTCTTC. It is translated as CASRTGSGAYNEQFF.